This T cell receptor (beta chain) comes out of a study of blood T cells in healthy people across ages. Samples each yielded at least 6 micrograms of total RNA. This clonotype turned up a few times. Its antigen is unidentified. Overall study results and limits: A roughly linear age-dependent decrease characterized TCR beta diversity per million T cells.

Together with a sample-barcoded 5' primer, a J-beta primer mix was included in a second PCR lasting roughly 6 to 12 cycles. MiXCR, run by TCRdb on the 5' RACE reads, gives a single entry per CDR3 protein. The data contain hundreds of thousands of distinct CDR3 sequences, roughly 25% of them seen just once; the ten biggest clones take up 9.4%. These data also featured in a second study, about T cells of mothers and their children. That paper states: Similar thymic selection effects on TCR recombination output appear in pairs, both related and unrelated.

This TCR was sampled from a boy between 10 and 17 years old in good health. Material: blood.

The CDR3 sequence is CASSQFAGQGANRELFF. For the CDR3, the DNA is TGCGCCAGCAGCCAATTTGCGGGTCAGGGGGCAAACCGGGAGCTGTTTTTT. The chain joins TRBV4-1 to TRBJ2-2; 8 positions agree with TRBD1. With V trimmed by 2 bases and J by 9 bases, 14 bases remained unmatched. CDR1 MGHRA and CDR2 YSYEKL come from the germline V gene. This CDR3 is 17 amino acids long.